Only a few counts were recorded for the clone carrying this T cell receptor beta chain. This sample stems from a study of blood T cells in healthy people across ages. Using a J-beta primer mix together with a sample-barcoded 5' primer, a second PCR was run for about 6 to 12 cycles. TCRdb redid the calling of the 5' RACE reads with MiXCR, one entry per CDR3 protein. The table lists roughly 1 million distinct CDR3 sequences, approximately 26% of them singletons. Trimming removed 5 bases from V and 4 bases from J; junction bases left unmatched: 10. This CDR3 has 15 residues. Germline V gene sequence: CDR1 MDHEN, CDR2 SYDVKM. A further study also used this sample, focusing on T cells of mothers and their children. As reported in that work: According to the study, all extracted RNA entered cDNA synthesis at around 1.6 ug per 15 ul.

Sequencing was performed on blood. The chain couples TRBV28 to TRBJ1-2, with 7 bases aligning to TRBD1. The source of this sequence is a girl aged 2-15 years in good health. The CDR3 nucleotides are TGTGCCAGCAGTATACGACAGGGTCGGTCCTATGGCTACACCTTC. It specifies CASSIRQGRSYGYTF.